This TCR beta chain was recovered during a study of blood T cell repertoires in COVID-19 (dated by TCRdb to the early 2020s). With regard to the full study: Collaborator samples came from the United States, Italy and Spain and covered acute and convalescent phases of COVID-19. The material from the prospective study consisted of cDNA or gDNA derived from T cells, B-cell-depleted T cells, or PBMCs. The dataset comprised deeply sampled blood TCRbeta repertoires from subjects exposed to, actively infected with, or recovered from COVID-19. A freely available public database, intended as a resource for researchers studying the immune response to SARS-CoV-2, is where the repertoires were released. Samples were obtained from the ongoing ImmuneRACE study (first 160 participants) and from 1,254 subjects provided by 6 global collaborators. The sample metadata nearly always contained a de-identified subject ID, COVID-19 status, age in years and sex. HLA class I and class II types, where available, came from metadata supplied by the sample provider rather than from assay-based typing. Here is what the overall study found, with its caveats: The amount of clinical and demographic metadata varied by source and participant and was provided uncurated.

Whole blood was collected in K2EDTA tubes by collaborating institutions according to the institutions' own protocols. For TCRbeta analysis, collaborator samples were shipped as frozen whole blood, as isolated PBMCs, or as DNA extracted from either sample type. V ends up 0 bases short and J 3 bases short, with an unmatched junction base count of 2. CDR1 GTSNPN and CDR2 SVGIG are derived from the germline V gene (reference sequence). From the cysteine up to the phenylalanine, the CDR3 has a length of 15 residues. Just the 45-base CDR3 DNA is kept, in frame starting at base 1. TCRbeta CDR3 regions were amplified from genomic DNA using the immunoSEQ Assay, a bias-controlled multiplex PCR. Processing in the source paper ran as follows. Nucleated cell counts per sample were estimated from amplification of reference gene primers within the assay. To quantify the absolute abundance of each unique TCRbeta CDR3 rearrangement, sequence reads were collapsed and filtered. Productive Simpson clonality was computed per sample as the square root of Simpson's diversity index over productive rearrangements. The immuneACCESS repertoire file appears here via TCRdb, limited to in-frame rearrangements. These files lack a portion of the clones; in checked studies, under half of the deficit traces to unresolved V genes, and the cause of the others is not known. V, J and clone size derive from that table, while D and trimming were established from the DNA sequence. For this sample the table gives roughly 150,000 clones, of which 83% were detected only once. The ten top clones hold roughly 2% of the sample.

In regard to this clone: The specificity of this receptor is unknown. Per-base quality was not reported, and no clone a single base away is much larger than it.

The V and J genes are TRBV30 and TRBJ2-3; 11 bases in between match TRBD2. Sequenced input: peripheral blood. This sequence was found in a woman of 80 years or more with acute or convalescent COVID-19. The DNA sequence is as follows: TGTGCCTGGAGTGTACTAGCGGGAGCAACAGATACGCAGTATTTT. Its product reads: CAWSVLAGATDTQYF.